This TCR beta chain was sequenced for a study of Graves' ophthalmopathy and Graves' hyperthyroidism. Study findings and constraints: At just over 70% sensitivity and 72.22% specificity, the model predicted progression of the ophthalmopathy. An approximately 83% specificity and 87.88% sensitivity were achieved by a 13-signature model that separated ophthalmopathy from stable hyperthyroidism.

RNA transcripts yielded amplified TCR beta CDR3 regions. Second-round multiplex PCR came after a first-round RT-PCR that employed HTBI primers. MiXCR was run by TCRdb on the multiplex PCR reads, yielding one entry per CDR3 protein. The top ten hold approximately 46% of the sample, which has roughly 700,000 distinct CDR3 sequences, 40% seen once. This clonotype was seen a handful of times. Antigen: not known. With 1 base clipped from V and 2 bases from J, the junction kept 0 bases outside the gene matches. The CDR3 is 15 residues long. Having ophthalmopathy, the donors showed moderate-to-severe activity, CAS ≥3 and NOSPECS ≥4, with disease lasting under 3 months.

The clonotype was recovered from an adult man with Graves' ophthalmopathy. V usage is TRBV12-3 or TRBV12-4 and J usage is TRBJ1-4; 8 bases are shared with TRBD1. Sequences were obtained from peripheral blood. The CDR3 region is CASSLGTGTNEKLFF. The CDR3 DNA reads TGTGCCAGCAGTTTAGGGACAGGGACTAATGAAAAACTGTTTTTT.